This is a list of T cell receptor beta chains from one sample in a study of OX40 agonist ivuxolimab in advanced cancers. The assay was immunoSEQ multiplex PCR, and TCRdb's table has in-frame clones only and misses some. The sample records about 84,000 clones, about 93% being singletons. This material consisted of CD4+ or CD8+ T cells sorted from blood, taken in a trial of the OX40 agonist ivuxolimab. Receptor source: an adult with an advanced solid tumor such as melanoma, head and neck, liver or kidney cancer. Each CDR3 is given with its conserved first and last residue.

>TRBV27|15|TRBJ2-7
CASSFTGTTPYEQYF
>TRBV15|15|TRBJ1-3
CATSRDRSAGNTIYF
>TRBV29-1|17|TRBJ2-5
CSVGDNLLDGGQETQYF
>TRBV11-3|15|TRBJ1-2
CASSPNAGLVYGYTF
>TRBV19|17|TRBJ2-2
CASTPLGRGGPTGELFF
>TRBV2|11|TRBJ2-1
CASRLRNEQFF
>TRBV6-1|16|TRBJ2-2
CASSGRDSGGTGELFF
>TRBV4-1|12|TRBJ2-1
CASSQEYGEQFF
>TRBV19|15|TRBJ1-2
CASSIDSAGAYGYTF
>TRBV19|15|TRBJ1-5
CATSAYQYSNQPQHF
>TRBV6-4|13|TRBJ2-5
CASSVTGGETQYF
>TRBV5-1|14|TRBJ2-5
CASSSGRPEETQYF
>TRBV19|13|TRBJ2-7
CASSTIPSYEQYF
>TRBV11-3|14|TRBJ2-3
CASSTRQGMDTQYF
>TRBV19|16|TRBJ1-2
CASSIDVGANGYGYTF
>TRBV7-2|14|TRBJ2-1
CASSLQTLYNEQFF
>TRBV10-1|16|TRBJ2-1
CASSETSGSSYNEQFF
>TRBV6-5|15|TRBJ2-2
CASSTTSVPTGELFF
>TRBV18|14|TRBJ2-2
CASSRPGDTGELFF
>TRBV2|12|TRBJ1-1
CASMQGQLEAFF
>TRBV16|15|TRBJ1-1
CASTATTRGVTEAFF
>TRBV7-8|16|TRBJ2-5
CASSLLRDSMGKTQYF
>TRBV7-9|15|TRBJ1-1
CASSPQQGAKTEAFF
>TRBV30|15|TRBJ2-3
CAWSVLAVHRDTQYF
>TRBV5-6|14|TRBJ1-2
CASSTSGAGYGYTF
>TRBV28|14|TRBJ1-3
CASTPGTFGNTIYF
>TRBV18|13|TRBJ2-7
CASSPMDFYEQYF
>TRBV7-2|14|TRBJ2-4
CASSPGTSGSIQYF
>TRBV25-1|15|TRBJ2-3
CASSERETVTDTQYF
>TRBV5-1|18|TRBJ2-7
CASSSEGTSGWSSYEQYF
>TRBV7-2|12|TRBJ2-3
CASSPGGRTQYF
>TRBV5-3|16|TRBJ2-7
CARSLKVEAGQVEQYF
>TRBV2|12|TRBJ1-1
CASSRIRPEAFF
>TRBV11-1|19|TRBJ2-2
CASSLSSRSGRIHTGELFF
>TRBV28|16|TRBJ2-7
CASPKPGTSTPEGQYF
>TRBV6-6|14|TRBJ1-2
CASSPPRGIDGYTF
>TRBV28|13|TRBJ1-1
CASSLWPRNRAFF
>TRBV27|16|TRBJ2-7
CASSSSDSLRLYEQYF
>TRBV20-1|11|TRBJ2-3
CSVGRTDTQYF
>TRBV4-2|15|TRBJ1-1
CASSQLDRINTEAFF
>TRBV19|15|TRBJ1-5
CVSSSGQGSNQPQHF
>TRBV7-2|15|TRBJ1-2
CASSLVEGWSYGYTF
>TRBV5-1|15|TRBJ2-3
CASSWEPKSTDTQYF
>TRBV19|14|TRBJ1-1
CASSIVGARAEAFF
>TRBV7-2|16|TRBJ1-6
CASSLASGLGNSPLHF
>TRBV11-3|16|TRBJ2-7
CASSLDGTGAPYEQYF
>TRBV20-1|10|TRBJ2-4
CSASGNIQYF
>TRBV5-6|14|TRBJ2-5
CASSSGTGGETQYF
>TRBV5-1|15|TRBJ2-3
CASSFMGLVTDTQYF
>TRBV11-3|13|TRBJ1-1
CASSLVENTEAFF
>TRBV28|13|TRBJ1-5
CASSHDGKQPQHF
>TRBV18|14|TRBJ2-7
CASSPETHSYEQYF